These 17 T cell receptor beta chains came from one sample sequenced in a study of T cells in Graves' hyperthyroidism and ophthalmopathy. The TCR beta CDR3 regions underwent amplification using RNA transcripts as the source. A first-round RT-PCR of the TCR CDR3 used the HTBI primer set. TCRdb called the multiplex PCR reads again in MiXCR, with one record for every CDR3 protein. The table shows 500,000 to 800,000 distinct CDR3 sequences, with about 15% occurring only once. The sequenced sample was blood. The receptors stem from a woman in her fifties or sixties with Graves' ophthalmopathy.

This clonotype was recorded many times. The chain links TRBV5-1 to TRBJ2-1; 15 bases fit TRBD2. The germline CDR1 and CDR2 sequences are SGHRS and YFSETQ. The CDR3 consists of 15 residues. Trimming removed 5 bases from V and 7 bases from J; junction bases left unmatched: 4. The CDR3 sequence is CASRTGTSGGNEQFF. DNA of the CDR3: TGCGCCAGCAGGACCGGGACTAGCGGGGGGAATGAGCAGTTCTTC.

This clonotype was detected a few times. CDR3 in amino acids: CASTTRGSYNEQFF. The DNA of the CDR3 is TGTGCCAGTACCACGAGGGGATCCTACAATGAGCAGTTCTTC. The V call is TRBV19, the J call TRBJ2-1; perhaps D is TRBD1 or TRBD2 (5 bases each). Germline-derived CDR1 and CDR2 are LNHDA and SQIVND (reference sequence). V lost 7 bases and J 1 base, leaving 11 bases between the germline ends. The CDR3 totals 14 residues. The whole variable domain, remainder taken from reference TRBV19 and TRBJ2-1, is DGGITQSPKYLFRKEGQNVTLSCEQNLNHDAMYWYRQDPGQGLRLIYYSQIVNDFQKGDIAEGYSVSREKKESFPLTVTSAQKNPTAFYLCASTTRGSYNEQFFGPGTRLTVL.

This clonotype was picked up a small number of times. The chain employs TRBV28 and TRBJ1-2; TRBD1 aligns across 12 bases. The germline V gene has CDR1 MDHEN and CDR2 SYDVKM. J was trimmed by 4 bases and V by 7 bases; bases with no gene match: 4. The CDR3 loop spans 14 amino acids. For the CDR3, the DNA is TGTGCCAGCACTCCGGGACAGGGGGCCTATGGCTACACCTTC. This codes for CASTPGQGAYGYTF.

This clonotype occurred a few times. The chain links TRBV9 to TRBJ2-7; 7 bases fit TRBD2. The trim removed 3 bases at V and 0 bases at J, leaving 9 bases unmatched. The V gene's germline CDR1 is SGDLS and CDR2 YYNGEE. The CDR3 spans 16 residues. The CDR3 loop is CASSGKSSGHSYEQYF. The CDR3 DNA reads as TGTGCCAGCAGCGGAAAATCTAGCGGCCACTCCTACGAGCAGTACTTC.

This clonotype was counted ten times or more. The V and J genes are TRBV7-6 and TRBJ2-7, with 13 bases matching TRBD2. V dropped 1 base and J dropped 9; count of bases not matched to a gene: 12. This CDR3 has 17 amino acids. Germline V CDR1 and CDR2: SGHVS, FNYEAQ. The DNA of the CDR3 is TGTGCCAGCAGCTTAGGGGCCGGGACTAGCGGGACTTCGGGGCAGTACTTC. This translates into CASSLGAGTSGTSGQYF.

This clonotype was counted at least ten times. CDR3 sequence: CASSYSSYGGYGYTF. CDR3 nucleotide sequence: TGTGCCAGCAGTTACTCTTCATATGGGGGCTATGGCTACACCTTC. V and J are TRBV6-2 or TRBV6-3 and TRBJ1-2, with D maybe TRBD1 (5 bases). The germline V and J ends were trimmed by 0 bases and 4 bases, with 12 bases remaining between them. The CDR3 consists of 15 residues. The germline CDR1 and CDR2 sequences are MNHEY and SVGEGT.

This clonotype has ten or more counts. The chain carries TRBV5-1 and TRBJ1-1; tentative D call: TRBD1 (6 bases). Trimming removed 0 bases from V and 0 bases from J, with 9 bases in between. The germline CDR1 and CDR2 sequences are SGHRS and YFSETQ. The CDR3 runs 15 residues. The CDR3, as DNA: TGCGCCAGCAGCTTGGTAGCAGGGGTGAACACTGAAGCTTTCTTT. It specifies CASSLVAGVNTEAFF.

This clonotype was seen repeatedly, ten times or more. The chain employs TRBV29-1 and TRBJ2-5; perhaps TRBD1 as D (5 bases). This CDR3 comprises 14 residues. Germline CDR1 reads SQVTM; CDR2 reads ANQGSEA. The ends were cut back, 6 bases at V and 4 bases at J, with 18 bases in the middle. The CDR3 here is CSVLPPGIVETQYF. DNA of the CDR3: TGCAGCGTGCTACCCCCAGGGATTGTAGAGACCCAGTACTTC. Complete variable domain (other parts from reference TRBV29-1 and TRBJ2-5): SAVISQKPSRDICQRGTSLTIQCQVDSQVTMMFWYRQQPGQSLTLIATANQGSEATYESGFVIDKFPISRPNLTFSTLTVSNMSPEDSSIYLCSVLPPGIVETQYFGPGTRLLVL.

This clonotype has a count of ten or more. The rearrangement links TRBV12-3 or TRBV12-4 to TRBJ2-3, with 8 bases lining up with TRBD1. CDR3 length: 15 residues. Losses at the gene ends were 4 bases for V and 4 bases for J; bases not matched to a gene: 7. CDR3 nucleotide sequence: TGTGCCAGCAGTTCGACAGGGGTTACCCCAGATACGCAGTATTTT. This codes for CASSSTGVTPDTQYF.

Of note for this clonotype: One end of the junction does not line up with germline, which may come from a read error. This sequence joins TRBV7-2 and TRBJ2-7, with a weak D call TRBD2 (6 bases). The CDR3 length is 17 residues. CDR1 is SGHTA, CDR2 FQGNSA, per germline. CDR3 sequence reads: CVSSAIPGTLSSYEQYF. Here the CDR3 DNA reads TGTGTCAGCAGCGCCATCCCCGGGACTCTGAGCTCCTACGAGCAGTACTTC.

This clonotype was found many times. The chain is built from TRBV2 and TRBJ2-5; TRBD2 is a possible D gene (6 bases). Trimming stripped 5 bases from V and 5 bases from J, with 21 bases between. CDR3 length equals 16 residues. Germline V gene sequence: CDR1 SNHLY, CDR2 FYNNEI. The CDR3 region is CASSIWPGGSRETQYF. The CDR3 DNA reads TGTGCCAGCAGTATTTGGCCCGGGGGTTCTCGCGAGACCCAGTACTTC.

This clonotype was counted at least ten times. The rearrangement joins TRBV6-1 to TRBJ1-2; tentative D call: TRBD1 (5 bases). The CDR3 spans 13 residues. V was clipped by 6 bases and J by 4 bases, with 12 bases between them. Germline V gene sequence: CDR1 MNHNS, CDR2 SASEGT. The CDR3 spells CASSPGPSYGYTF. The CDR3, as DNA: TGTGCCAGCAGCCCGGGACCGAGCTATGGCTACACCTTC.

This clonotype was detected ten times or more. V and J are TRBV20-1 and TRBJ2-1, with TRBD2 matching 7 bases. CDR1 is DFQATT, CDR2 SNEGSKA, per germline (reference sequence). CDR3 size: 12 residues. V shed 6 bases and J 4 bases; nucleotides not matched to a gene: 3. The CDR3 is CSAGLGYNEQFF. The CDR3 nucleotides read TGCAGTGCCGGACTAGGGTACAATGAGCAGTTCTTC.

The CDR3 here is CASSERVAGVHEQYF. DNA for the CDR3: TGTGCCAGCAGTGAGAGGGTGGCAGGGGTACACGAGCAGTACTTC. V usage is TRBV2 and J usage is TRBJ2-7, with D tentatively TRBD1 (6 bases). V lost 3 bases, J lost 5 bases, and 17 bases lay in between. Per germline, CDR1 SNHLY and CDR2 FYNNEI. CDR3 length: 15 residues.

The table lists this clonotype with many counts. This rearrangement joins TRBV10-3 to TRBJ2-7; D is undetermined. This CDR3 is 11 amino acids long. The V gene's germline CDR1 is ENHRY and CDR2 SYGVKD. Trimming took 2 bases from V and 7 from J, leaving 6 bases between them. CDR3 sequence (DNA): TGTGCCATCAGTGAGGATAGGGAGCAGTACTTC. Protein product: CAISEDREQYF.

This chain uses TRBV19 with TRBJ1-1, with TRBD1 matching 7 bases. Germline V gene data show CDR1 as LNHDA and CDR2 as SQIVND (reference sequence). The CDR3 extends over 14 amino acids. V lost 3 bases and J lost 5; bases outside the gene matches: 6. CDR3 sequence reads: CASSIVRGETEAFF. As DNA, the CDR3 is TGTGCCAGTAGTATTGTCAGGGGGGAAACTGAAGCTTTCTTT.

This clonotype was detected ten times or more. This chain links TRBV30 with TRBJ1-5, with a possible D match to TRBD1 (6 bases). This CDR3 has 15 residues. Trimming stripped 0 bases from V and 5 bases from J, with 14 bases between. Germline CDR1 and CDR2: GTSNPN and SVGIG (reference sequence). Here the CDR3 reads CAWSVETGLHQPQHF. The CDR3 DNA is TGTGCCTGGAGTGTGGAGACAGGCCTACATCAGCCCCAGCATTTT.